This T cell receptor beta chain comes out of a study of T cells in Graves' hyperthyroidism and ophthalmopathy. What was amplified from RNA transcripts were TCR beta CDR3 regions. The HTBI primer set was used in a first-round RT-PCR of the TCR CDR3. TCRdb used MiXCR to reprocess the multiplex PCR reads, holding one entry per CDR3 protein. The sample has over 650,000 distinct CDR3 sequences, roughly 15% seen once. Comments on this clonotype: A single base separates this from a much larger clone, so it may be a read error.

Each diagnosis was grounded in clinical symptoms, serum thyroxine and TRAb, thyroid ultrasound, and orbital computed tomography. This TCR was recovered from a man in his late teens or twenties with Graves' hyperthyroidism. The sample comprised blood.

The CDR3 protein is CASSRQTGYQEIQYF. In DNA form, the CDR3 reads TGTGCCAGCAGCCGGCAGACAGGGTACCAAGAGATCCAGTACTTC. The J gene is TRBJ2-5, the V gene TRBV28; 7 positions agree with TRBD1. The CDR3 covers 15 residues. Per the germline V gene, CDR1 is MDHEN and CDR2 is SYDVKM.